This TCR beta chain was observed in a study of blood T cell repertoires in COVID-19. Study details: Spain, Italy and the United States supplied samples that represented acute and convalescent COVID-19. In each case, the material was cDNA or gDNA derived from T cells, B-cell-depleted T cells, or PBMCs.

CDR1 is MDHEN, CDR2 SYDVKM, per germline. Between the trimmed V and J ends, which lost 6 bases and 8 bases, there was a span of 10 bases. This CDR3 comprises 12 residues. In the original analysis: The assay estimated nucleated cells by amplifying reference gene primers. Clones were sequenced by immunoSEQ multiplex PCR, and TCRdb holds only the in-frame ones, with some missing. V and J calls and clone size are as listed in that table; D and trimming were resolved from the DNA. The top ten hold about 5% of the sample, which has approximately 70,000 clones, 75% to 95% seen once. The sample comprised peripheral blood. The TCR sequence derives from a woman aged 60 to 75 with active COVID-19. The rearrangement links TRBV28 to TRBJ1-4, with D hard to call. The CDR3: CASREVGEKLFF. CDR3 coding DNA: TGTGCCAGCAGGGAGGTTGGGGAAAAACTGTTTTTT.